This entry features one T cell receptor beta chain sequence. Its specificity is unknown. TCRdb keeps only in-frame clones here, not all; method: immunoSEQ multiplex PCR. The table lists approximately 97,000 clones, 60% to 85% of them singletons. The data were taken from a study of Ad26.COV2.S vaccination and SARS-CoV-2 variants. Findings and caveats of the study: Individuals receiving vaccine had higher spike-specific TCR breadth than placebo recipients did.

Germline V gene sequence: CDR1 SQVTM, CDR2 ANQGSEA. The junction had 14 bases not matched to a gene; V was cut back by 7 bases and J by 4 bases. The CDR3 runs 15 residues. The chain employs TRBV29-1 and TRBJ2-5; 8 bases are shared with TRBD1. The receptor was derived from a human donor who had recovered from COVID-19. The sequences come from peripheral blood, collected after recovery from COVID-19. CDR3 residues: CSAGTPDRGGETQYF. The CDR3 DNA is TGCAGCGCCGGAACTCCCGACAGGGGAGGAGAGACCCAGTACTTC.